A single sample is the source of the 22 T cell receptor beta chains below, sequenced in a study of T cell responses to AZD1222 COVID-19 vaccine. Assay used: immunoSEQ multiplex PCR; TCRdb lists only in-frame clones, some missing. The data hold approximately 140,000 clones, with about nine tenths observed a single time. This sample comprised peripheral blood, obtained 28 days after the second AZD1222 dose. All receptors derive from an adult who received the AZD1222 COVID-19 vaccine.

This chain uses TRBV10-3 with TRBJ2-3, with D perhaps TRBD1 (5 bases). The germline CDR1 and CDR2 sequences are ENHRY and SYGVKD. The V gene lost 0 bases and the J gene lost 5 bases, with 15 bases spanning the gap. The CDR3 totals 16 residues. The CDR3 loop reads CAISESKSARGDTQYF. The DNA of the CDR3 is TGTGCCATCAGTGAGTCGAAGAGTGCTAGGGGAGATACGCAGTATTTT.

The genes are TRBV2 and TRBJ2-3, with 8 nucleotides matching TRBD2. The CDR3 loop spans 14 amino acids. Trimming took 7 bases from V and 2 from J; bases not matched to a gene: 5. Germline V gene sequence: CDR1 SNHLY, CDR2 FYNNEI. The CDR3 reads CASNPGGITDTQYF. The CDR3 coding sequence is TGTGCCAGCAACCCGGGGGGGATCACAGATACGCAGTATTTT.

The chain uses TRBV7-9 and TRBJ1-3; D is ambiguous. The CDR3 covers 14 residues. Looked up from germline, CDR1 is SEHNR and CDR2 is FQNEAQ (reference sequence). V was clipped by 5 bases and J by 8 bases, with 16 bases between them. CDR3 DNA: TGTGCCAGCAGCCCCAGCTGGGTTTCCGACACCATATATTTT. Residues: CASSPSWVSDTIYF. Filled out from reference TRBV7-9 and TRBJ1-3, the complete variable domain reads DTGVSQNPRHKITKRGQNVTFRCDPISEHNRLYWYRQTLGQGPEFLTYFQNEAQLEKSRLLSDRFSAERPKGSFSTLEIQRTEQGDSAMYLCASSPSWVSDTIYFGEGSWLTVV.

The genes are TRBV4-2 and TRBJ1-5, with no clear D. The CDR3 runs to 12 residues. CDR1 is LGHNA and CDR2 is YNFKEQ in the germline V gene. Trimming took off 2 bases at V and 4 bases at J, with 3 bases between the two ends. CDR3 sequence: CASSQTNQPQHF. The CDR3 bases are TGTGCCAGCAGCCAAACTAATCAGCCCCAGCATTTT.

Of note for this clone: At one end, the junction sequence differs from germline, possibly due to a read error. The genes are TRBV30 and TRBJ2-2; TRBD2 agrees at 12 bases. The V gene's germline CDR1 is GTSNPN and CDR2 SVGIG (reference sequence). The CDR3 sequence is 14 residues long. CDR3 in amino acids: CAWISSGRAGELFF. In nucleotides, the CDR3 is TGTGCCTGGATTTCTAGCGGGAGGGCCGGAGAGCTGTTTTTT. Filled out from reference TRBV30 and TRBJ2-2, the complete variable domain reads SQTIHQWPATLVQPVGSPLSLECTVEGTSNPNLYWYRQAAGRGLQLLFYSVGIGQISSEVPQNLSASRPQDRQFILSSKKLLLSDSGFYLCAWISSGRAGELFFGEGSRLTVL.

The chain recombines TRBV4-2 with TRBJ2-2; the D is unclear. V was shortened by 0 bases and J by 2 bases, with 4 bases between the two germline ends. The CDR3 length is 14 residues. Per germline, CDR1 LGHNA and CDR2 YNFKEQ. Here the CDR3 reads CASSQDGNTGELFF. CDR3 DNA sequence: TGTGCCAGCAGCCAAGACGGCAACACCGGGGAGCTGTTTTTT.

The CDR3 nucleotides are TGTGCCAGCAGCCGAGTTTCAGAGACCCAGTACTTC. Translated: CASSRVSETQYF. The V gene is TRBV7-2, the J gene TRBJ2-5; D call uncertain. The length of the CDR3 is 12 residues. V shed 5 bases and J shed 4 bases, with 8 bases lying between them. Germline-derived CDR1 and CDR2 are SGHTA and FQGNSA.

The V call is TRBV18, the J call TRBJ2-1, with D possibly TRBD2 on 6 matching bases. Germline loops: CDR1 KGHSH, CDR2 LQKENI. CDR3 length: 14 amino acids. The V end was cut by 3 bases, the J end by 3 bases, with 9 bases between. The CDR3 reads CASSPRTNYNEQFF. The CDR3 region has the DNA TGTGCCAGCTCACCTAGGACTAACTACAATGAGCAGTTCTTC.

This chain joins TRBV6-5 and TRBJ2-7; 10 nucleotides line up with TRBD1. The V segment lost 7 bases and the J segment 3 bases; nucleotides outside the gene matches: 6. Germline CDR1 reads MNHEY; CDR2 reads SVGAGI. The CDR3 extends over 14 amino acids. The CDR3, as DNA: TGTGCCAGCACCACCCGGACAGGGGGCTACGAGCAGTACTTC. Residues: CASTTRTGGYEQYF.

This chain connects TRBV27 to TRBJ1-1, with a possible D match to TRBD1 (5 bases). CDR3 size: 14 residues. Germline V gives CDR1 MNHEY, CDR2 SMNVEV (reference sequence). Trimming stripped 6 bases from V and 0 bases from J, with 11 bases between. In DNA form, the CDR3 reads TGTGCCAGCAGGTGGGAGGGGTTGAACACTGAAGCTTTCTTT. Amino acid sequence: CASRWEGLNTEAFF.

This sequence joins TRBV5-5 and TRBJ1-2; no clear D. With 0 bases removed from V and 8 bases from J, the gap between germline ends came to 8 bases. The CDR3 length is 12 residues. CDR1 SGHKS and CDR2 YYEKEE come from the germline V gene (reference sequence). The CDR3 is CASSLAQRGYTF. Written as DNA, the CDR3 is TGTGCCAGCAGCTTGGCACAGAGAGGCTACACCTTC. The full variable domain, its missing parts supplied by reference TRBV5-5 and TRBJ1-2, is DAGVTQSPTHLIKTRGQQVTLRCSPISGHKSVSWYQQVLGQGPQFIFQYYEKEERGRGNFPDRFSARQFPNYSSELNVNALLLGDSALYLCASSLAQRGYTFGSGTRLTVV.

The chain uses TRBV2 and TRBJ1-5, with D hard to call. Trimming took off 6 bases at V and 0 bases at J, with 12 bases between the two ends. The CDR3 spans 15 residues. CDR1 SNHLY and CDR2 FYNNEI come from the germline V gene. The CDR3 nucleotides are TGTGCCAGCAGCCTTAAATTGGCTAGCAATCAGCCCCAGCATTTT. Translating it yields CASSLKLASNQPQHF.

V is TRBV4-1 and J is TRBJ2-3, with no clear D. The germline V gene encodes CDR1 MGHRA and CDR2 YSYEKL. The CDR3 spans 16 residues. Trimming took 1 base from V and 0 from J, leaving 11 bases between them. The CDR3 loop is CASSQGWGTSTDTQYF. The DNA of the CDR3 is TGCGCCAGCAGCCAAGGTTGGGGAACTAGCACAGATACGCAGTATTTT.

The chain links TRBV29-1 to TRBJ2-7; D is perhaps TRBD1 or TRBD2 (5 bases each). In germline, CDR1 is SQVTM, CDR2 ANQGSEA. CDR3 size: 15 residues. Trimming took 4 bases from V and 5 from J, leaving 21 bases between them. DNA for the CDR3: TGCAGCGTTGCTGAGAGGGGCTTTTTTCTTGACGAGCAGTACTTC. It specifies CSVAERGFFLDEQYF.

The chain is built from TRBV18 and TRBJ2-7; D unresolved. The germline gives CDR1 KGHSH, CDR2 LQKENI. Trimming shortened V by 3 bases and J by 6 bases, and 9 bases separated the two germline ends. The length of the CDR3 is 12 residues. The CDR3 coding sequence is TGTGCCAGCTCACCCGCCGGGTCCGAGCAGTACTTC. Translating gives CASSPAGSEQYF.

This chain links TRBV4-3 with TRBJ2-7; D is perhaps TRBD1 or TRBD2 (6 bases each). The CDR3 contains 15 residues. Germline lookup yields CDR1 LGHNA and CDR2 YSLEER. Trimming removed 1 base from V and 4 bases from J, with 14 bases in between. The CDR3 sequence is CASSQAQGGTYEQYF. The CDR3 DNA reads TGCGCCAGCAGCCAAGCACAGGGAGGAACGTACGAGCAGTACTTC.

The V gene is TRBV19, the J gene TRBJ2-7; 11 bases are shared with TRBD2. CDR1 is LNHDA, CDR2 SQIVND, per germline (reference sequence). This CDR3 contains 15 residues. V lost 5 bases, J lost 3 bases, and 6 bases stayed unmatched. CDR3 bases: TGTGCCAGTAGTGACCGGGGGACTAGCGGCTACGAGCAGTACTTC. Its translation is CASSDRGTSGYEQYF.

The J gene is TRBJ2-7, the V gene TRBV13, with D perhaps being TRBD1 or TRBD2 (5 bases each). V was pared by 1 base and J by 2 bases, with 9 bases between. Germline V gives CDR1 PRHDT, CDR2 FYEKMQ (reference sequence). This CDR3 has 14 amino acids. This CDR3 is CASSLDRGTYEQYF. CDR3 in DNA: TGTGCCAGCAGCTTAGACCGGGGCACCTACGAGCAGTACTTC.

On this clone itself: Other nucleotide sequences from this sample produce the same CDR3. The V and J genes are TRBV18 and TRBJ2-2; D is unclear. Germline V gene data show CDR1 as KGHSH and CDR2 as LQKENI. There are 16 residues in the CDR3. The ends were cut back, 0 bases at V and 1 base at J, with 9 bases in the middle. CDR3 nucleotide sequence: TGTGCCAGCTCACCACCGGTGGGAAAGAACACCGGGGAGCTGTTTTTT. Translating gives CASSPPVGKNTGELFF. Based on the CDR3 plus reference TRBV18 and TRBJ2-2, the full variable domain is NAGVMQNPRHLVRRRGQEARLRCSPMKGHSHVYWYRQLPEEGLKFMVYLQKENIIDESGMPKERFSAEFPKEGPSILRIQQVVRGDSAAYFCASSPPVGKNTGELFFGEGSRLTVL.

V gene TRBV27 combines with J gene TRBJ2-2; 7 bases line up with TRBD1. The germline CDR1 and CDR2 sequences are MNHEY and SMNVEV (reference sequence). V shed 6 bases and J 3 bases; nucleotides not matched to a gene: 7. The CDR3 length is 15 residues. CDR3 loop: CASSLGGRYTGELFF. The CDR3 region has the DNA TGTGCCAGCAGCCTAGGGGGCAGGTACACCGGGGAGCTGTTTTTT.

The chain has TRBV7-6 and TRBJ1-1; D possibly corresponds to TRBD1 (6 bases). The CDR3 totals 14 residues. V gave up 5 bases and J gave up 1 base, with 11 bases separating them. Germline assignment: CDR1 SGHVS and CDR2 FNYEAQ. This CDR3 is CASSPAGANTEAFF. Written as DNA, the CDR3 is TGTGCCAGCAGCCCCGCAGGGGCGAACACTGAAGCTTTCTTT.

The rearrangement uses TRBV3-1 (or the pseudogene TRBV3-2) and TRBJ2-2; D remains ambiguous. The CDR3 is made up of 13 amino acids. V shed 2 bases and J shed 4 bases, with 5 bases lying between them. Germline CDR1 is LGHDT and CDR2 is YNNKEL (reference sequence). The CDR3 DNA reads as TGTGCCAGCAGCCAAAGTTCCACCGGGGAGCTGTTTTTT. It specifies CASSQSSTGELFF.